The clone carrying this T cell receptor (beta chain) was picked up one time. The data stem from a study of blood T cell repertoires in COVID-19. As originally analysed: The authors estimated nucleated cell counts from reference gene primer amplification. Assay used: immunoSEQ multiplex PCR; TCRdb lists only in-frame clones, some missing. That table is the source of V, J and clone size, and D and trimming were worked out from the DNA. The data hold about 200,000 clones, with around 87% observed a single time. V lost 3 bases to trimming and J lost 3 bases; unmatched junction nucleotides: 12. In germline, CDR1 is MNHNS, CDR2 SASEGT. The CDR3 is made up of 18 amino acids.

The sequenced sample consisted of peripheral blood. This TCR was recovered from a man aged 55 to 69 with acute or convalescent COVID-19. The chain links TRBV6-1 to TRBJ2-7; 12 positions match TRBD1. CDR3 amino acids: CASSDSGDRGRPHYEQYF. CDR3 nucleotide sequence: TGTGCCAGCAGTGATAGCGGGGACAGGGGGCGCCCCCACTACGAGCAGTACTTC.